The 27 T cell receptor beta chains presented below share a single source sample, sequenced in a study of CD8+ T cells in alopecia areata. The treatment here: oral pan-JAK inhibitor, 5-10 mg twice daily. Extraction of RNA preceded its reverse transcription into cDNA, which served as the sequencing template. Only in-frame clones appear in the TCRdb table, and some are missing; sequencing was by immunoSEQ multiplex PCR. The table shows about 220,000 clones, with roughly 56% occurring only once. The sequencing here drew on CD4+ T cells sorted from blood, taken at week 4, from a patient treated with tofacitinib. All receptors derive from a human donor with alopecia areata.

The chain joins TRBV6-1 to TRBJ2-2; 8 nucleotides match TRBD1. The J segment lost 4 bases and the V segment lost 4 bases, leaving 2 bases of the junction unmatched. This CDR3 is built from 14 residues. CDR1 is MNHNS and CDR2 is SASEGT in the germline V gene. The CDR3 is CASSGTGTTGELFF. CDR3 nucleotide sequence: TGTGCCAGCAGTGGGACAGGGACCACCGGGGAGCTGTTTTTT.

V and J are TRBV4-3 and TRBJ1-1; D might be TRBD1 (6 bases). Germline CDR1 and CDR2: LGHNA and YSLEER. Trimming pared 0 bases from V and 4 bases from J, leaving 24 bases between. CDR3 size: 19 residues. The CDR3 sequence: CASSQDGTDLTGRGTEAFF. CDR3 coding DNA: TGCGCCAGCAGCCAAGATGGGACTGATTTGACAGGCCGGGGCACTGAAGCTTTCTTT.

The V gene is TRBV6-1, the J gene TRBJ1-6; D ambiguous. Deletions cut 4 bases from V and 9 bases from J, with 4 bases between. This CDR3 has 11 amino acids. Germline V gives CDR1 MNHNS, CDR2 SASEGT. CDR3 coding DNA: TGTGCCAGCAGTGCGGGTTCACCCCTCCACTTT. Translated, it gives CASSAGSPLHF.

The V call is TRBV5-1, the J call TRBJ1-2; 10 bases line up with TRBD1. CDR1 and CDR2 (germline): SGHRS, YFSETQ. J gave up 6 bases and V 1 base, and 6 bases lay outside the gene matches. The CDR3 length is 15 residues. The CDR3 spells CASSLQGQGFDGYTF. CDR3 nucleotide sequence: TGCGCCAGCAGCTTGCAGGGACAGGGGTTCGATGGCTACACCTTC.

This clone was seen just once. In DNA form, the CDR3 reads TGCGCCAGCAGCTCGGGACTAGAGAAAACCGGGGAGCTGTTTTTT. It translates to CASSSGLEKTGELFF. The chain combines TRBV5-1 with TRBJ2-2, with TRBD2 matching 8 bases. This CDR3 is 15 amino acids long. The V segment lost 3 bases and the J segment 5 bases; nucleotides outside the gene matches: 6. In germline, CDR1 is SGHRS, CDR2 YFSETQ.

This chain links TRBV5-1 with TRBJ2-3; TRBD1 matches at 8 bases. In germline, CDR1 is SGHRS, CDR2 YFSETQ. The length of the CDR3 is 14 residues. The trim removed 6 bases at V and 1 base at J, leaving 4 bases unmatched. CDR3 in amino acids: CASIRGQGTDTQYF. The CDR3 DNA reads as TGCGCCAGCATTAGGGGACAGGGCACAGATACGCAGTATTTT.

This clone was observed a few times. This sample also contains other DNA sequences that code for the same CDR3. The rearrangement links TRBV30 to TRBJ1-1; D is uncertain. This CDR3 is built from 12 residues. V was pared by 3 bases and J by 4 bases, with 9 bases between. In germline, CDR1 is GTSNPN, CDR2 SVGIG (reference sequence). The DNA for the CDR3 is TGTGCCTGGAGGGGAACGGGCACTGAAGCTTTCTTT. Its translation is CAWRGTGTEAFF.

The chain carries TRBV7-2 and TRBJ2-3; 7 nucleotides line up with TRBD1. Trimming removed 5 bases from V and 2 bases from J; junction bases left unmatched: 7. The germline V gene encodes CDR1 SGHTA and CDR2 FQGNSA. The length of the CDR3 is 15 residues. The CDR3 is CASSTRDSHTDTQYF. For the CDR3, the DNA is TGTGCCAGCAGCACCCGGGACAGCCACACAGATACGCAGTATTTT.

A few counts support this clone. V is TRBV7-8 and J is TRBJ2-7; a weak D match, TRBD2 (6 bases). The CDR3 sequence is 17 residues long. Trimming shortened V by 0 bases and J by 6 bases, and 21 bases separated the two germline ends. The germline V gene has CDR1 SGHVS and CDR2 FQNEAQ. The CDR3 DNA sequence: TGTGCCAGCAGCTTAGCGCGGGAAAATTGGCCTTTTCGCGAGCAGTACTTC. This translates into CASSLARENWPFREQYF.

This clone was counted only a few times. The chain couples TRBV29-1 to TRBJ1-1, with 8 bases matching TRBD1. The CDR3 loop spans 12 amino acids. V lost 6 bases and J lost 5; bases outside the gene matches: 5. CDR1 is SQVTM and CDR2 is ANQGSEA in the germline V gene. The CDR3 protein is CSVDRDRTEAFF. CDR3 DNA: TGCAGCGTGGACAGGGACAGGACTGAAGCTTTCTTT.

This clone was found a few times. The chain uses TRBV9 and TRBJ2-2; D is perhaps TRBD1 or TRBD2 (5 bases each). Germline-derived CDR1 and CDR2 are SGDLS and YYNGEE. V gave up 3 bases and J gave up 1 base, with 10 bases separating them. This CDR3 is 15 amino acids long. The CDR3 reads CASSARGRNTGELFF. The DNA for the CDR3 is TGTGCCAGCAGCGCCCGGGGCAGGAACACCGGGGAGCTGTTTTTT.

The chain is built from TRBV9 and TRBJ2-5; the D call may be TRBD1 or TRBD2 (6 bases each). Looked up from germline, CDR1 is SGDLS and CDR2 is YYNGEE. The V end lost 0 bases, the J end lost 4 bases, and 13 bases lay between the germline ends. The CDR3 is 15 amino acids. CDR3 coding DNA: TGTGCCAGCAGCGTAGGACGTACGGGGGCAGAGACCCAGTACTTC. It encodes CASSVGRTGAETQYF.

CDR3 in amino acids: CASSPDDLMGQPQHF. CDR3 nucleotides: TGTGCCAGCAGCCCCGACGACCTGATGGGTCAGCCCCAGCATTTT. The chain employs TRBV27 and TRBJ1-5; no firm D call. The CDR3 consists of 15 residues. The germline V and J ends were trimmed by 6 bases and 6 bases, with 18 bases remaining between them. Germline CDR1 and CDR2: MNHEY and SMNVEV (reference sequence).

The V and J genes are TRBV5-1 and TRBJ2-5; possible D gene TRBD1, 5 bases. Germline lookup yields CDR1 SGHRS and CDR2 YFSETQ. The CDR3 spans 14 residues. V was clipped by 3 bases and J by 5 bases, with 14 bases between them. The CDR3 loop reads CASSSQTVSETQYF. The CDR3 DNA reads TGCGCCAGCAGCTCGCAGACAGTCTCCGAGACCCAGTACTTC.

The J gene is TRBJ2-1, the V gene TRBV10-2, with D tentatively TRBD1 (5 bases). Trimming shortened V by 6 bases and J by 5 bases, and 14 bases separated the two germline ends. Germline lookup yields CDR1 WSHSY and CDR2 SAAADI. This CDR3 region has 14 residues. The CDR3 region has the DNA TGCGCCAGCAGAAAGGGGCTTGAAAACAATGAGCAGTTCTTC. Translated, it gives CASRKGLENNEQFF.

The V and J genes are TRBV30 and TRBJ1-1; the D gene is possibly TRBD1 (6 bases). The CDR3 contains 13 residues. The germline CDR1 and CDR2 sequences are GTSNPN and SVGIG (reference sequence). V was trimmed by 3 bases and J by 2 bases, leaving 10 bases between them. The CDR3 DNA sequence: TGTGCCTGGAGGACAGGATTTAACACTGAAGCTTTCTTT. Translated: CAWRTGFNTEAFF.

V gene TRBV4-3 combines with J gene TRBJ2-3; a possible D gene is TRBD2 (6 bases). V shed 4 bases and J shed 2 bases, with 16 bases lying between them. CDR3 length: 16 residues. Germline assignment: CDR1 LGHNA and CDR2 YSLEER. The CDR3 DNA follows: TGCGCCAGCAGCCTCTTGCGGGCGGGGAACACAGATACGCAGTATTTT. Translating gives CASSLLRAGNTDTQYF.

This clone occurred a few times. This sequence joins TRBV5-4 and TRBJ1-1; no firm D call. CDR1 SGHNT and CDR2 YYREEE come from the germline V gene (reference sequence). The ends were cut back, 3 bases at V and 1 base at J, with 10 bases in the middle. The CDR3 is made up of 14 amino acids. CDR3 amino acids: CASSSGRWNTEAFF. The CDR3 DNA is TGTGCCAGCAGCTCCGGACGTTGGAACACTGAAGCTTTCTTT.

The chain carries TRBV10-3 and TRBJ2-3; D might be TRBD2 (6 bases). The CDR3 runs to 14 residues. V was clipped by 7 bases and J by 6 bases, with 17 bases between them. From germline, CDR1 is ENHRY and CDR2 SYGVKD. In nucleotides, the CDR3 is TGTGCCATCACACCTTCGCCGGGGGATGATACGCAGTATTTT. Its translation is CAITPSPGDDTQYF.

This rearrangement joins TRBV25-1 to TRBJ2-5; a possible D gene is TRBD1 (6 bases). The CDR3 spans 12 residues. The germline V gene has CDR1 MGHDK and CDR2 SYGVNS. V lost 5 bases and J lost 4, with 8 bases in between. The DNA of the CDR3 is TGTGCCAGCAGTCGCAGGGGAGAGACCCAGTACTTC. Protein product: CASSRRGETQYF.

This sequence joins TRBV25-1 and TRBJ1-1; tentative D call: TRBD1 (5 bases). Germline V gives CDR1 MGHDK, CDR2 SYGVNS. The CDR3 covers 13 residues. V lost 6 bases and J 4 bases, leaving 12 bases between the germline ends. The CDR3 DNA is TGTGCCAGCAGGACAGCCCTATTCACTGAAGCTTTCTTT. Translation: CASRTALFTEAFF.

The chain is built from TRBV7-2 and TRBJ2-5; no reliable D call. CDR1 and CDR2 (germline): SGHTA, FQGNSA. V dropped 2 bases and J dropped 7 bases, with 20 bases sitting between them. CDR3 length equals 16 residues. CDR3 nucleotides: TGTGCCAGCAGCTTACGAACATCCAGGACCACTGGGACCCAGTACTTC. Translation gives CASSLRTSRTTGTQYF.

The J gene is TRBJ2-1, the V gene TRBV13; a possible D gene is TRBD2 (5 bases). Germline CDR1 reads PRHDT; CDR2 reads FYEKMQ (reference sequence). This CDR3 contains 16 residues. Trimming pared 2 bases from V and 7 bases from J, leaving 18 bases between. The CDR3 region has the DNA TGTGCCAGCAGCTTAAGAGATCCTAGCATCGGTAATGAGCAGTTCTTC. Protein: CASSLRDPSIGNEQFF.

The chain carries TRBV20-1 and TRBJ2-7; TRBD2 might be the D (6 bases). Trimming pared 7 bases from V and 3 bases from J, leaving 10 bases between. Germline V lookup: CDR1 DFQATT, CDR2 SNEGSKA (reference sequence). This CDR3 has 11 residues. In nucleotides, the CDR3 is TGCAGTGGTGGTAGCGGCTACGAGCAGTACTTC. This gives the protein CSGGSGYEQYF.

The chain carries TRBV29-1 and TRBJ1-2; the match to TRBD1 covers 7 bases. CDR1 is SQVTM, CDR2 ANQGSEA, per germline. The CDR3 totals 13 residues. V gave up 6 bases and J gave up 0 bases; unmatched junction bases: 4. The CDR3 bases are TGCAGCGTCACAGGGGTCCCTAACTATGGCTACACCTTC. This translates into CSVTGVPNYGYTF.

The CDR3 DNA reads as TGTGCCTGGAGCGGGACAGGTCGAGAAAAACTGTTTTTT. Its translation is CAWSGTGREKLFF. The chain joins TRBV30 to TRBJ1-4; TRBD1 matches 8 bases. The CDR3 is made up of 13 amino acids. The J segment lost 8 bases and the V segment lost 3 bases, leaving 5 bases of the junction unmatched. Germline lookup yields CDR1 GTSNPN and CDR2 SVGIG (reference sequence).

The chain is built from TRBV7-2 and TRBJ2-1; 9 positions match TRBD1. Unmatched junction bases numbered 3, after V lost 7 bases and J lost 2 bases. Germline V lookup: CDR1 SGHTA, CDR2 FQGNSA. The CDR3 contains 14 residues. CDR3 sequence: CASKGTGTYNEQFF. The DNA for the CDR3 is TGTGCCAGCAAGGGGACAGGGACCTACAATGAGCAGTTCTTC. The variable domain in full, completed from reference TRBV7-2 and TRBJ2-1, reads GAGVSQSPSNKVTEKGKDVELRCDPISGHTALYWYRQSLGQGLEFLIYFQGNSAPDKSGLPSDRFSAERTGGSVSTLTIQRTQQEDSAVYLCASKGTGTYNEQFFGPGTRLTVL.